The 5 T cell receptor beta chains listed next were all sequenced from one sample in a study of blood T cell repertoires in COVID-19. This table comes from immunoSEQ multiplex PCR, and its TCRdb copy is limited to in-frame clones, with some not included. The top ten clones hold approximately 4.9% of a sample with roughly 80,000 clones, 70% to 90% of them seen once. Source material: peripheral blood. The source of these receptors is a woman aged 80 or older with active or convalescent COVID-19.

CDR3 sequence (DNA): TGTGCCAGCAGTTCGTTCGGGACAGGGGCGTTCTACGAGCAGTACTTC. Its translation is CASSSFGTGAFYEQYF. V usage is TRBV6-2 or TRBV6-3 and J usage is TRBJ2-7; TRBD1 agrees at 10 bases. This CDR3 is built from 16 residues. Losses at the gene ends were 4 bases for V and 3 bases for J; bases not matched to a gene: 9. Germline loops: CDR1 MNHEY, CDR2 SVGEGT.

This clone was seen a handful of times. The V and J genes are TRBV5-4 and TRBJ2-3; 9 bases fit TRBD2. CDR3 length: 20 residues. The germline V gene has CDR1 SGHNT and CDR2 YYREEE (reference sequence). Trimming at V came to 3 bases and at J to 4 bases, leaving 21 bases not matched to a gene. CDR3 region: CASSWDSLKRGRAHADTQYF. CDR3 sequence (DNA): TGTGCCAGCAGCTGGGACAGTTTAAAGCGCGGGAGGGCCCATGCAGATACGCAGTATTTT. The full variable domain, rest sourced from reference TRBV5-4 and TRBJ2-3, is ETGVTQSPTHLIKTRGQQVTLRCSSQSGHNTVSWYQQALGQGPQFIFQYYREEENGRGNFPPRFSGLQFPNYSSELNVNALELDDSALYLCASSWDSLKRGRAHADTQYFGPGTRLTVL.

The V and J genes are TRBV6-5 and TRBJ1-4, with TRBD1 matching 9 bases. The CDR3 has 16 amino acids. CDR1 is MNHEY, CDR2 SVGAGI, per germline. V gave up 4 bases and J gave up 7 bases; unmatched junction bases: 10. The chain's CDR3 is CASSSSPTGGGEKLFF. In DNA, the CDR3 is TGTGCCAGCAGTTCTTCACCGACAGGGGGGGGTGAAAAACTGTTTTTT.

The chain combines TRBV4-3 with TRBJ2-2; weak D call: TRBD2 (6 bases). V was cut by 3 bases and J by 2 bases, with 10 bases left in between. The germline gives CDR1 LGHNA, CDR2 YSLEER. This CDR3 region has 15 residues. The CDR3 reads CASSQRLGNTGELFF. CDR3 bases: TGCGCCAGCAGCCAGCGACTAGGAAACACCGGGGAGCTGTTTTTT.

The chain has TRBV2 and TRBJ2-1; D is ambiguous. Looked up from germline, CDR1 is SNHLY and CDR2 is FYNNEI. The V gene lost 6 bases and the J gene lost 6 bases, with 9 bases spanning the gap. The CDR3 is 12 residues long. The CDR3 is CASRASGNEQFF. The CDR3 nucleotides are TGTGCCAGCAGGGCCTCGGGCAATGAGCAGTTCTTC.